This TCR beta chain was observed in a study of T cells after yellow fever vaccination. Study context: The SMART-Seq v4 Ultra Low Input method served to prepare the low-cell-number fractions.

Findings and limits, study-wide: The CD4 compartment and the CD8 compartment contained a small share of clonotypes in common.

Points on this clonotype: Its antigen is not identified.

In making TCR cDNA, 5'RACE template switching added a universal primer site and UMIs to it. TCRdb ran MiXCR on the 5' RACE reads and lists one entry per CDR3 protein. The table shows a few hundred thousand distinct CDR3 sequences, with over 5% occurring only once. The CDR3 length is 13 residues. The germline gives CDR1 LGHDT, CDR2 YNNKEL (reference sequence). The V end was cut by 3 bases, the J end by 5 bases, with 8 bases between. The sequences come from PBMCs, collected 5 days after the yellow fever booster vaccination. The chain is built from TRBV3-1 and TRBJ1-5; D call uncertain. The receptor comes from a man aged 30 to 39 who received the YFV17D yellow fever vaccine. CDR3 sequence (DNA): TGTGCCAGCAGCCAGTCGACTTATCAGCCCCAGCATTTT. Amino acid sequence: CASSQSTYQPQHF.